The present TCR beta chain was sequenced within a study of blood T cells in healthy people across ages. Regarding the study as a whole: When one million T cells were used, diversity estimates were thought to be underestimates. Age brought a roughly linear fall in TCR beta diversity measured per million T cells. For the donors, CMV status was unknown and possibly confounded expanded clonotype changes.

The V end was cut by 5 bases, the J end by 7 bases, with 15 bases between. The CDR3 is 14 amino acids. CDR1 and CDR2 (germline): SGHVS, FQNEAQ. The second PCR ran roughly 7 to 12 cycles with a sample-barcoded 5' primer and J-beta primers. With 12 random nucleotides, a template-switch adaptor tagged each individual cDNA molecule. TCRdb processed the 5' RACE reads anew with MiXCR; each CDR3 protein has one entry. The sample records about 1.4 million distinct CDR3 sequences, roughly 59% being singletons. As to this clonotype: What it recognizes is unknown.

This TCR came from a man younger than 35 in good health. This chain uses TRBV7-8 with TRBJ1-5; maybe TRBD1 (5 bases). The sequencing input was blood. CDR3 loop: CASSVGALGQPQHF. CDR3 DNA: TGTGCCAGCAGCGTCGGGGCCCTTGGGCAGCCCCAGCATTTT.